Each of the 14 T cell receptor beta chains below was sequenced from the same sample in a study of CD8 T cells in Susac syndrome. An amount of RNA that ranged from roughly 0.5 to 1 ug was reverse transcribed with random hexamers. TCRdb recomputed calls from the immunoSEQ multiplex PCR reads with MiXCR, one row per CDR3 protein. Here the sample spans 95,000 to 150,000 distinct CDR3 sequences, around 96% being singletons. The sequencing input was CD4+ T cells from PBMCs. The source of these receptors is a human donor with Susac syndrome.

The chain employs TRBV28 and TRBJ2-7, with D possibly matching TRBD1 (5 bases). The CDR3 runs to 14 residues. Deletions cut 1 base from V and 5 bases from J, with 12 bases between. The germline CDR1 and CDR2 sequences are MDHEN and SYDVKM. CDR3 loop: CASSLSGFGDEQYF. CDR3 DNA: TGTGCCAGCAGTTTATCAGGGTTTGGCGACGAGCAGTACTTC.

The rearrangement links TRBV6-2 or TRBV6-3 to TRBJ2-3, with TRBD2 identical over 10 bases. The J segment lost 14 bases and the V segment lost 5 bases, leaving 19 bases of the junction unmatched. The V gene's germline CDR1 is MNHEY and CDR2 SVGEGT. This CDR3 has 16 residues. CDR3 in DNA: TGTGCCAGCAGTCCTCTGGGACAAGGGACTAGCGATCATCGGTATTTT. Translating gives CASSPLGQGTSDHRYF.

The gene calls are TRBV3-1 and TRBJ1-1; 8 bases are a match to TRBD1. Germline loops: CDR1 LGHDT, CDR2 YNNKEL (reference sequence). The V and J ends lost 1 base and 9 bases, in that order; junction bases with no gene match: 4. The CDR3 sequence is 13 residues long. In nucleotides, the CDR3 is TGTGCCAGCAGCCAAGGCGACAGGGGTAAAGCTTTCTTT. Protein sequence: CASSQGDRGKAFF.

The chain employs TRBV20-1 and TRBJ1-5; possible D gene TRBD1, 5 bases. CDR1 is DFQATT and CDR2 is SNEGSKA in the germline V gene (reference sequence). V shed 3 bases and J shed 6 bases, with 18 bases lying between them. CDR3 length: 15 residues. CDR3 coding DNA: TGCAGTGCTAGCCTAAATGGGGGGAAAGGTCAGCCCCAGCATTTT. It specifies CSASLNGGKGQPQHF.

The chain carries TRBV20-1 and TRBJ1-2; D is undetermined. The CDR3 loop spans 15 amino acids. Trimming stripped 0 bases from V and 7 bases from J, with 18 bases between. Germline CDR1 DFQATT, CDR2 SNEGSKA (reference sequence). The CDR3 DNA reads as TGCAGTGCTAGAGATTCCCAGGTGATGAAATCTGGCTACACCTTC. It encodes CSARDSQVMKSGYTF.

This clonotype showed up just once. The V call is TRBV14, the J call TRBJ2-4; D is perhaps TRBD1 (6 bases). The CDR3 length is 16 residues. Trimming took 3 bases from V and 0 from J, leaving 12 bases between them. The germline V gene has CDR1 SGHDN and CDR2 FVKESK. The CDR3 DNA is TGTGCCAGCAGCCACAGGGGATTCCGAGCCAAAAACATTCAGTACTTC. The encoded protein is CASSHRGFRAKNIQYF.

The chain uses TRBV19 and TRBJ2-1; 11 bases map to TRBD2. V was pared by 7 bases and J by 9 bases, with 14 bases of the junction left unmatched. The CDR3 has 16 residues. Looked up from germline, CDR1 is LNHDA and CDR2 is SQIVND (reference sequence). CDR3 region: CASTMGGASGRTEQFF. The DNA of the CDR3 is TGTGCCAGTACCATGGGGGGGGCTAGCGGGAGGACTGAGCAGTTCTTC.

V is TRBV30 and J is TRBJ1-1; 7 bases map to TRBD1. The CDR3 covers 15 residues. From germline, CDR1 is GTSNPN and CDR2 SVGIG (reference sequence). Trimming at V came to 0 bases and at J to 7 bases, leaving 11 bases not matched to a gene. CDR3 loop: CAWSVGRQGKSEAFF. The CDR3 coding sequence is TGTGCCTGGAGTGTAGGGAGACAGGGAAAGAGTGAAGCTTTCTTT.

The CDR3 nucleotides are TGTGCCAGCAGCCAAGGTGGGGGGCGCGGAGGATACACTGAAGCTTTCTTT. Residues: CASSQGGGRGGYTEAFF. The chain is built from TRBV3-1 and TRBJ1-1; a weak D match, TRBD1 (6 bases). Trimming stripped 1 base from V and 3 bases from J, with 18 bases between. This CDR3 is built from 17 residues. Germline V CDR1 and CDR2: LGHDT, YNNKEL (reference sequence).

The V gene is TRBV6-1, the J gene TRBJ2-7, with D possibly TRBD2 on 5 matching bases. The CDR3 runs to 16 residues. V was pared by 1 base and J by 2 bases, with 15 bases between. CDR1 and CDR2 from the germline V gene are MNHNS and SASEGT. The CDR3 DNA sequence: TGTGCCAGCAGTGAAGACAGCGTTTCGAGGGCCTACGAGCAGTACTTC. Its protein product is CASSEDSVSRAYEQYF.

The chain joins TRBV6-5 to TRBJ2-3, with D perhaps TRBD2 (5 bases). CDR3 length: 13 amino acids. The germline CDR1 and CDR2 sequences are MNHEY and SVGAGI. Deletions cut 6 bases from V and 5 bases from J, with 12 bases between. CDR3 bases: TGTGCCAGCAGCCCGACTATAATAGATACGCAGTATTTT. It is translated as CASSPTIIDTQYF.

This chain links TRBV4-1 with TRBJ2-2, with 9 bases that match TRBD2. The germline CDR1 and CDR2 sequences are MGHRA and YSYEKL. The CDR3 is made up of 17 amino acids. V gave up 1 base and J gave up 1 base; unmatched junction bases: 4. The CDR3 DNA reads as TGCGCCAGCAGCCAAGGGGCAGCGGGAGGGAACACCGGGGAGCTGTTTTTT. Encoded protein: CASSQGAAGGNTGELFF.

The chain has TRBV27 and TRBJ2-3; D is undetermined. CDR3 length: 14 residues. Germline assignment: CDR1 MNHEY and CDR2 SMNVEV (reference sequence). V lost 6 bases and J lost 4, with 14 bases in between. In DNA, the CDR3 is TGTGCCAGCAGACCTGTTCAATCATCAGATACGCAGTATTTT. Residues: CASRPVQSSDTQYF.

For the CDR3, the DNA is TGCAGCACCACCCAGGGAAGTACTGAAGCTTTCTTT. As protein: CSTTQGSTEAFF. The chain is built from TRBV20-1 and TRBJ1-1, with D possibly matching TRBD1 (5 bases). Germline CDR1 reads DFQATT; CDR2 reads SNEGSKA (reference sequence). The CDR3 totals 12 residues.